This T cell receptor (beta chain) was identified during a study of T-cell memory formation after mild COVID-19. The study's findings and limits: In second-wave clones peaking day 37, SARS-CoV-2 specificity remained unconfirmed.

Germline-derived CDR1 and CDR2 are SGHTA and FQGNSA. This CDR3 has 13 residues. V was trimmed by 1 base and J by 3 bases, leaving 7 bases between them. Sample barcodes and UMIs were carried by the TCR alpha and TCR beta cDNA libraries that 5'RACE generated with constant-segment primers. TCRdb reprocessed the 5' RACE reads with MiXCR, giving one entry per CDR3 protein. The table includes a few hundred thousand distinct CDR3 sequences, around 16% detected once. This clonotype was recorded a few times. What it binds is not known. The material sequenced was PBMCs or a T cell subset sorted from them (not recorded which). The receptor was isolated from a man younger than 30 who had mild COVID-19 (a few samples of this study predate the infection). Cell type and time point are not known. The chain links TRBV7-2 to TRBJ2-7; D gene uncertain. The CDR3 DNA reads as TGTGCCAGCAGCTTAGGCGGATACTACGAGCAGTACTTC. Encoded protein: CASSLGGYYEQYF.